This T cell receptor beta chain was obtained from a study of blood T cells in healthy people across ages. Trimming at V came to 4 bases and at J to 7 bases, leaving 11 bases not matched to a gene. This CDR3 comprises 16 residues. Germline V gene sequence: CDR1 SGHTA, CDR2 FQGNSA. Primed by a sample-barcoded 5' primer and a J-beta primer mix, a second PCR proceeded for 7 to 11 cycles. TCRdb used MiXCR to reprocess the 5' RACE reads, holding one entry per CDR3 protein. This sample has roughly 700,000 distinct CDR3 sequences; 45% to 50% occur once, and the top ten carry roughly 31%. PBMCs, at least 7 million per sample, were isolated.

The chain couples TRBV7-2 to TRBJ2-7, with TRBD2 matching 12 bases. The sequence was obtained from a woman aged 55-69 years in good health. Sample: blood. The CDR3 bases are TGTGCCAGCAGCTCCAACCTAGCGGGAGGGCACAATGAGCAGTACTTC. It is translated as CASSSNLAGGHNEQYF.